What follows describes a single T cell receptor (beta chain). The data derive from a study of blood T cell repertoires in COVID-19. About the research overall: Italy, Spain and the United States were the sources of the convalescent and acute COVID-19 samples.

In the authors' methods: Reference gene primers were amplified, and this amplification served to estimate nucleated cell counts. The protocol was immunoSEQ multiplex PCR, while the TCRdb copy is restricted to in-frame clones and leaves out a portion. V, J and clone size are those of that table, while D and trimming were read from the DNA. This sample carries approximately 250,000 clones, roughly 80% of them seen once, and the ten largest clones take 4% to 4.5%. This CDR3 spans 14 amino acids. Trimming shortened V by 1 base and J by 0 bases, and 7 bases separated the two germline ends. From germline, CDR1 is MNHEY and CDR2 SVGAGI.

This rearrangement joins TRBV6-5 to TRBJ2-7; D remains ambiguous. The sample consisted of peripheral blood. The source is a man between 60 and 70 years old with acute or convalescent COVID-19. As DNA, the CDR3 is TGTGCCAGCAGTTACTATCCTACCTCCTACGAGCAGTACTTC. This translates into CASSYYPTSYEQYF.